A single sample gave rise to the 27 T cell receptor beta chains below, sequenced in a study of cytomegalovirus exposure and HLA in healthy donors. Researchers ran the PCR with 60 Vbeta and 13 Jbeta primers. The assay was immunoSEQ multiplex PCR, and TCRdb's table has in-frame clones only and misses some. The table records around 200,000 clones, roughly three quarters of them present only once. Sequenced sample: PBMCs. These receptors were obtained from a woman aged 50 to 65 in good health and CMV-seronegative.

The chain carries TRBV9 and TRBJ2-3; 10 bases map to TRBD2. With V trimmed by 3 bases and J by 5 bases, 6 bases remained unmatched. In germline, CDR1 is SGDLS, CDR2 YYNGEE. The CDR3 is made up of 15 amino acids. CDR3 DNA: TGTGCCAGCAGCGCTCTAGCGGGAGCGATAGATACGCAGTATTTT. It yields the protein CASSALAGAIDTQYF.

J is TRBJ2-7 and V is TRBV4-3; TRBD2 is a possible D gene (6 bases). The CDR3 sequence is 15 residues long. V dropped 1 base and J dropped 6 bases, with 16 bases sitting between them. CDR1 is LGHNA, CDR2 YSLEER, per germline. CDR3: CASSQGWDLSGEQYF. DNA for the CDR3: TGCGCCAGCAGCCAAGGCTGGGATCTTAGCGGCGAGCAGTACTTC.

The J gene is TRBJ2-7, the V gene TRBV9; tentative D call: TRBD2 (7 bases). CDR1 is SGDLS, CDR2 YYNGEE, per germline. V was cut by 1 base and J by 6 bases, with 11 bases left in between. This CDR3 comprises 13 residues. Written as DNA, the CDR3 is TGTGCCAGCAGCGTAAGGGGAGGGGGCGAGCAGTACTTC. It is translated as CASSVRGGGEQYF.

The chain uses TRBV27 and TRBJ1-1; 10 bases line up with TRBD1. V was clipped by 3 bases and J by 3 bases; unmatched bases: 13. This CDR3 has 18 amino acids. Germline lookup yields CDR1 MNHEY and CDR2 SMNVEV (reference sequence). CDR3 sequence reads: CASSFYYSGGTGDTEAFF. In nucleotides, the CDR3 is TGTGCCAGCAGTTTCTATTATTCTGGTGGGACAGGGGACACTGAAGCTTTCTTT.

This rearrangement joins TRBV14 to TRBJ2-1; possible D gene TRBD1, 5 bases. V lost 3 bases, J lost 3 bases, and 12 bases lay in between. The CDR3 sequence is 15 residues long. Per germline, CDR1 SGHDN and CDR2 FVKESK. This chain's CDR3 is CASSQDTLFYNEQFF. DNA of the CDR3: TGTGCCAGCAGCCAGGACACGCTATTCTACAATGAGCAGTTCTTC.

The rearrangement joins TRBV6-5 to TRBJ1-5; 9 bases line up with TRBD1. The V segment lost 6 bases and the J segment 5 bases; nucleotides outside the gene matches: 8. The CDR3 loop spans 15 amino acids. Germline CDR1 reads MNHEY; CDR2 reads SVGAGI. CDR3 sequence reads: CASSRGDREDQPQHF. CDR3 bases: TGTGCCAGCAGCCGGGGGGACAGGGAGGATCAGCCCCAGCATTTT.

The V gene is TRBV5-1, the J gene TRBJ2-5; D is uncertain. This CDR3 has 14 residues. Germline V CDR1 and CDR2: SGHRS, YFSETQ. V lost 7 bases to trimming and J lost 1 base, with 14 bases between them. The CDR3 DNA reads TGCGCCAGCTGTCCCTTATCGGGCCAAGAGACCCAGTACTTC. Its protein product is CASCPLSGQETQYF. The variable domain in full, completed from reference TRBV5-1 and TRBJ2-5, reads KAGVTQTPRYLIKTRGQQVTLSCSPISGHRSVSWYQQTPGQGLQFLFEYFSETQRNKGNFPGRFSGRQFSNSRSEMNVSTLELGDSALYLCASCPLSGQETQYFGPGTRLLVL.

V is TRBV27 and J is TRBJ2-7, with D perhaps TRBD2 (5 bases). Germline CDR1 and CDR2: MNHEY and SMNVEV (reference sequence). V gave up 2 bases and J gave up 2 bases, with 22 bases separating them. The CDR3 is 18 residues long. CDR3 loop: CASSLGGGWAGNTYEQYF. Here the CDR3 DNA reads TGTGCCAGCAGTTTAGGAGGTGGTTGGGCAGGCAATACCTACGAGCAGTACTTC.

J is TRBJ1-5 and V is TRBV6-6; 12 bases line up with TRBD1. CDR3 length: 16 amino acids. Looked up from germline, CDR1 is MNHNY and CDR2 is SVGAGI (reference sequence). V gave up 6 bases and J gave up 5 bases; unmatched junction bases: 8. CDR3 amino acids: CASSNAGQGAYQPQHF. The CDR3 coding sequence is TGTGCCAGCAGCAACGCGGGACAGGGGGCTTATCAGCCCCAGCATTTT.

The V call is TRBV10-3, the J call TRBJ2-3, with 15 bases identical to TRBD2. Germline CDR1 ENHRY, CDR2 SYGVKD. J gave up 2 bases and V 0 bases, and 9 bases lay outside the gene matches. The CDR3 is made up of 20 amino acids. DNA of the CDR3: TGTGCCATCAGTGAGTCCCTTCGGACTAGCGGGGGGGCGTACACAGATACGCAGTATTTT. Translating gives CAISESLRTSGGAYTDTQYF.

The rearrangement uses TRBV10-2 and TRBJ1-2; 8 bases map to TRBD1. This CDR3 has 15 amino acids. V shed 0 bases and J 4 bases; nucleotides not matched to a gene: 4. Germline CDR1 WSHSY, CDR2 SAAADI. In DNA, the CDR3 is TGCGCCAGCAGTGAGTCGGGGACAGGTCCCTATGGCTACACCTTC. This codes for CASSESGTGPYGYTF.

The chain joins TRBV30 to TRBJ2-1, with TRBD1 matching over 10 bases. V was clipped by 4 bases and J by 6 bases; unmatched bases: 9. Germline loops: CDR1 GTSNPN, CDR2 SVGIG (reference sequence). There are 15 residues in the CDR3. CDR3: CAWTRGQGDLNEQFF. The CDR3 coding sequence is TGTGCCTGGACCAGAGGACAGGGGGACCTCAATGAGCAGTTCTTC.

The gene calls are TRBV25-1 and TRBJ2-7; TRBD1 matches 9 bases. Germline lookup yields CDR1 MGHDK and CDR2 SYGVNS. Losses at the gene ends were 3 bases for V and 1 base for J; bases not matched to a gene: 13. The CDR3 runs 18 residues. The DNA for the CDR3 is TGTGCCAGCAGTGATCCGGGACAGGGACCCCTTAGGTCCTACGAGCAGTACTTC. Its protein product is CASSDPGQGPLRSYEQYF.

In the case of this clone: The CDR3 ends on some other residue instead of the conserved phenylalanine or tryptophan, so this is likely a read error. The genes are TRBV5-6 and TRBJ1-2; TRBD1 is a possible D gene (6 bases). The ends were cut back, 4 bases at V and 2 bases at J, with 15 bases in the middle. CDR1 is SGHDT and CDR2 is YYEEEE in the germline V gene. The CDR3 totals 15 residues. CDR3 region: CASSPYRDTNYGYTL. The CDR3 region has the DNA TGTGCCAGCAGCCCCTACCGGGACACCAACTATGGCTACACCCTC.

The genes are TRBV5-8 and TRBJ2-7; D is uncertain. Trimming left V 4 bases short and J 3 bases short, with 11 bases between. Germline CDR1 reads SGHTS; CDR2 reads YDEGEE. The CDR3 spans 13 residues. CDR3 sequence reads: CASSATIRYEQYF. The CDR3 DNA sequence: TGTGCCAGCAGCGCCACAATCCGCTACGAGCAGTACTTC.

This clone was seen just once. CDR3 in DNA: TGTGCCAGCAGCGTAGCAGACTCCTACGAGCAGTACTTC. Residues: CASSVADSYEQYF. V and J are TRBV9 and TRBJ2-7; no definite D call. This CDR3 is built from 13 residues. V lost 0 bases and J lost 0, with 4 bases in between. Germline V lookup: CDR1 SGDLS, CDR2 YYNGEE.

The CDR3 region is CASVRDRGNQPQHF. CDR3 coding DNA: TGTGCCAGCGTGCGCGACAGGGGCAATCAGCCCCAGCATTTT. The genes are TRBV2 and TRBJ1-5, with 7 bases identical to TRBD1. The CDR3 loop spans 14 amino acids. Germline-derived CDR1 and CDR2 are SNHLY and FYNNEI. The J segment lost 2 bases and the V segment lost 8 bases, leaving 6 bases of the junction unmatched.

The CDR3 loop reads CASSLGLGAPEYGYTF. Here the CDR3 DNA reads TGCGCCAGCAGCTTGGGGCTGGGGGCCCCTGAATATGGCTACACCTTC. The chain combines TRBV5-1 with TRBJ1-2; weak D call: TRBD1 (6 bases). The length of the CDR3 is 16 residues. CDR1 is SGHRS and CDR2 is YFSETQ in the germline V gene. Trimming left V 0 bases short and J 5 bases short, with 17 bases between.

Of note for this clone: One end of the junction varies from germline; a read error may be responsible. The V call is TRBV7-7, the J call TRBJ2-1; the D is unclear. Germline V gene data show CDR1 as SSHAT and CDR2 as FNYEAQ (reference sequence). The CDR3 is 12 amino acids. CDR3 region: CASSPSSGEQFF. The CDR3 nucleotides read TGTGCTAGCAGCCCCAGTTCAGGAGAGCAGTTCTTC.

The chain links TRBV25-1 to TRBJ2-4; D unresolved. Germline assignment: CDR1 MGHDK and CDR2 SYGVNS. Trimming cost V 3 bases and J 4 bases, with 10 bases left between them. The CDR3 has 14 residues. Here the CDR3 DNA reads TGTGCCAGCAGTGATCCCTCGACAAAAAACATTCAGTACTTC. It specifies CASSDPSTKNIQYF.

The chain joins TRBV5-1 to TRBJ2-4; 10 bases are a match to TRBD1. Germline V gives CDR1 SGHRS, CDR2 YFSETQ. There are 15 residues in the CDR3. The junction had 5 bases not matched to a gene; V was cut back by 0 bases and J by 8 bases. CDR3 sequence reads: CASSLGQGAADIQYF. For the CDR3, the DNA is TGCGCCAGCAGCTTGGGACAGGGGGCTGCGGACATTCAGTACTTC.

This clone was recorded a few times. This chain joins TRBV28 and TRBJ2-5; 9 nucleotides agree with TRBD2. The DNA end is more similar to TRBJ2-7, so the J call may be wrong. The CDR3 contains 13 residues. The germline gives CDR1 MDHEN, CDR2 SYDVKM. The chain's CDR3 is CASTLGLAYEQYF. The CDR3 nucleotides are TGTGCCAGCACCTTAGGACTAGCGTACGAGCAGTACTTC.

This chain uses TRBV5-6 with TRBJ2-5; 7 bases fit TRBD1. This CDR3 spans 15 amino acids. Unmatched junction bases numbered 10, after V lost 6 bases and J lost 2 bases. Looked up from germline, CDR1 is SGHDT and CDR2 is YYEEEE. The CDR3 loop is CASKETGSPQETQYF. Written as DNA, the CDR3 is TGTGCCAGCAAAGAGACAGGGTCCCCACAAGAGACCCAGTACTTC.

V gene TRBV19 combines with J gene TRBJ2-7, with 7 bases matching TRBD1. V shed 5 bases, J shed 2 bases, and the junction held 6 bases outside the gene matches. CDR1 LNHDA and CDR2 SQIVND come from the germline V gene (reference sequence). This CDR3 spans 14 amino acids. The CDR3 loop is CASSGPGGAYEQYF. DNA of the CDR3: TGTGCCAGTAGTGGGCCAGGGGGAGCCTACGAGCAGTACTTC.

This clone was counted only a few times. The J gene is TRBJ2-1, the V gene TRBV29-1; TRBD2 matches at 7 bases. V lost 5 bases, J lost 3 bases, and 7 bases stayed unmatched. CDR1 SQVTM and CDR2 ANQGSEA come from the germline V gene. The CDR3 contains 14 residues. CDR3 sequence reads: CSVMALASYNEQFF. CDR3 in DNA: TGCAGCGTTATGGCACTAGCGAGCTACAATGAGCAGTTCTTC.

This rearrangement joins TRBV19 to TRBJ2-3; perhaps TRBD1 as D (6 bases). Germline lookup yields CDR1 LNHDA and CDR2 SQIVND (reference sequence). The length of the CDR3 is 13 residues. The V and J ends lost 2 bases and 6 bases respectively, with 9 bases between them. The CDR3 loop is CASSISRGDTQYF. Written as DNA, the CDR3 is TGTGCCAGTAGTATAAGCAGGGGTGATACGCAGTATTTT. Together with reference TRBV19 and TRBJ2-3, the CDR3 gives the full variable domain: DGGITQSPKYLFRKEGQNVTLSCEQNLNHDAMYWYRQDPGQGLRLIYYSQIVNDFQKGDIAEGYSVSREKKESFPLTVTSAQKNPTAFYLCASSISRGDTQYFGPGTRLTVL.

The V and J genes are TRBV5-6 and TRBJ1-5, with unresolved D. From germline, CDR1 is SGHDT and CDR2 YYEEEE. There are 17 residues in the CDR3. V shed 0 bases and J shed 5 bases, with 18 bases lying between them. The CDR3 reads CASSLGETRMGYQPQHF. CDR3 nucleotide sequence: TGTGCCAGCAGCTTGGGGGAGACCAGGATGGGGTATCAGCCCCAGCATTTT.